This T cell receptor beta chain was observed in a study of blood T cell repertoires in COVID-19. On the study more broadly: Acute and convalescent COVID-19 samples came from the United States, Italy and Spain.

Trimming cost V 4 bases and J 7 bases, with 16 bases left between them. From germline, CDR1 is SGHNT and CDR2 YENEEA. The CDR3 length is 14 residues. Under the authors' procedure: Cell counts per sample came from amplifying reference gene primers. Sequenced by immunoSEQ multiplex PCR; TCRdb stores in-frame clones only, minus some. V, J and clone size were drawn from that table, and D and trimming were deduced from the DNA. This table has roughly 180,000 clones, approximately 85% appearing once. The TCR originated in a man in his forties or fifties who had recovered from COVID-19. V usage is TRBV11-3 and J usage is TRBJ1-2; D may be TRBD1 (5 bases). Sequenced input: PBMCs or T cells enriched from blood (not recorded which). CDR3 in amino acids: CASSSPTRGGGYTF. CDR3 DNA sequence: TGTGCCAGCAGCTCCCCGACTCGGGGGGGTGGCTACACCTTC.